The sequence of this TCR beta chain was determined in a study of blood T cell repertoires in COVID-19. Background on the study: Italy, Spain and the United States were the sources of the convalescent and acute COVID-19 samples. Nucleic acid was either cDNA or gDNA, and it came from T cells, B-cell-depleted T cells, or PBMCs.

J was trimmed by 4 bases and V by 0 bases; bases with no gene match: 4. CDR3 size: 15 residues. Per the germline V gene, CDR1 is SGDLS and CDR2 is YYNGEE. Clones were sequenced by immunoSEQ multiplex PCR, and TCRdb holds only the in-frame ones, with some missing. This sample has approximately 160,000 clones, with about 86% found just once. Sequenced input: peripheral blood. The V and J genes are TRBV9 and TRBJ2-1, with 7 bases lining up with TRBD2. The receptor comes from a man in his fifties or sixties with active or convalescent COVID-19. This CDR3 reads CASSVVLADYNEQFF. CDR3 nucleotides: TGTGCCAGCAGCGTAGTCCTAGCGGATTACAATGAGCAGTTCTTC.